This TCR beta chain was obtained from a study of monozygotic twins with inflammatory bowel disease. Reanalyzing the 5' RACE reads, TCRdb keeps one entry per CDR3 protein, without DNA. The data include 440,000 or so distinct CDR3 sequences; the top ten clones carry around 2.4%. From germline, CDR1 is SGHDN and CDR2 FVKESK. The CDR3 is 14 amino acids. The chain couples TRBV14 to TRBJ2-3; TCRdb's D gene call, TRBD1, goes unchecked for lack of DNA. Sequencing was done on a sample of blood. The sequence was collected from a human donor with ulcerative colitis or Crohn's disease, or a healthy co-twin of an affected twin (not recorded which). CDR3 residues: CASSQRSRADTQYF.